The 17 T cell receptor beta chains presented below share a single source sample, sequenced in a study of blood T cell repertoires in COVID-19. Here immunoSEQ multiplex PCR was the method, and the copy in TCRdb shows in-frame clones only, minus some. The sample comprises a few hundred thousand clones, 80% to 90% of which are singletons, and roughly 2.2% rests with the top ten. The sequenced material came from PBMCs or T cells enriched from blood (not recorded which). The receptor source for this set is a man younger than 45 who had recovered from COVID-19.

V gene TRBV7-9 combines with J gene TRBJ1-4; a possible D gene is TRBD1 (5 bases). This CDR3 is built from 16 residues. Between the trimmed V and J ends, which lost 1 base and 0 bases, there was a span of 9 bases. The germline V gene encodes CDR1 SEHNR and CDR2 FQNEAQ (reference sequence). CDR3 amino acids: CASSLGQLSTNEKLFF. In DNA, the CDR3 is TGTGCCAGCAGCTTAGGACAGCTCTCAACTAATGAAAAACTGTTTTTT.

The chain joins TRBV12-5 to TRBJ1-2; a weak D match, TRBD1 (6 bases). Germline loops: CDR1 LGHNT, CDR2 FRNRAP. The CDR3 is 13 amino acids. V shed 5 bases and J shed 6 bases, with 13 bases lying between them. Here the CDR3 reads CASGLRGPDGYTF. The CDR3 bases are TGTGCTAGTGGTCTCAGGGGCCCCGATGGCTACACCTTC. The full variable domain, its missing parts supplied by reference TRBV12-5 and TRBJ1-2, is DARVTQTPRHKVTEMGQEVTMRCQPILGHNTVFWYRQTMMQGLELLAYFRNRAPLDDSGMPKDRFSAEMPDATLATLKIQPSEPRDSAVYFCASGLRGPDGYTFGSGTRLTVV.

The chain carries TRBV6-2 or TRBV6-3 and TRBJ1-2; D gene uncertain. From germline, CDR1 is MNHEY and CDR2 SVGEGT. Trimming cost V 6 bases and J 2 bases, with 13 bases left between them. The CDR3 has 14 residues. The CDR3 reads CASSKAARNYGYTF. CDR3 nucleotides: TGTGCCAGCAGCAAAGCTGCACGGAACTATGGCTACACCTTC.

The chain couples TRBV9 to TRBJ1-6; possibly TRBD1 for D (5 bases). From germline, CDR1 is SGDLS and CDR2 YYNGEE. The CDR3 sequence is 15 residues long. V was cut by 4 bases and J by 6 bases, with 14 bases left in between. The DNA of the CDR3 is TGTGCCAGCAGCCTAACGGGGGGGTTTAATTCACCCCTCCACTTT. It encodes CASSLTGGFNSPLHF.

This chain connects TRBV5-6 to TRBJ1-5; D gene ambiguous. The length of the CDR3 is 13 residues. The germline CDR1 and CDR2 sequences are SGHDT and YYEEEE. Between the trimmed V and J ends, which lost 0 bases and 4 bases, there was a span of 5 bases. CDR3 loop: CASSLDLNQPQHF. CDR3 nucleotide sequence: TGTGCCAGCAGCTTGGACTTAAATCAGCCCCAGCATTTT. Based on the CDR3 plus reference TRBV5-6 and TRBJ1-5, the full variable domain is DAGVTQSPTHLIKTRGQQVTLRCSPKSGHDTVSWYQQALGQGPQFIFQYYEEEERQRGNFPDRFSGHQFPNYSSELNVNALLLGDSALYLCASSLDLNQPQHFGDGTRLSIL.

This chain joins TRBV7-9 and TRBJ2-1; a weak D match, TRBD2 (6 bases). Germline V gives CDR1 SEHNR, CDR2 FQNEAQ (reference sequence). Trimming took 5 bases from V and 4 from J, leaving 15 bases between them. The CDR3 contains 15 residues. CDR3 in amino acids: CASSPPGGGYNEQFF. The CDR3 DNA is TGTGCCAGCAGCCCCCCGGGTGGGGGGTACAATGAGCAGTTCTTC.

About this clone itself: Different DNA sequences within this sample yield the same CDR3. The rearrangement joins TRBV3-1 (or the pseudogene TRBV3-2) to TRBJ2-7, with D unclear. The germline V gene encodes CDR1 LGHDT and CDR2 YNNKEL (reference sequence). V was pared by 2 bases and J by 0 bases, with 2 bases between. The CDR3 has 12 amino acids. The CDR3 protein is CASSQHSYEQYF. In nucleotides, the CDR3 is TGTGCCAGCAGCCAACACTCCTACGAGCAGTACTTC.

CDR3 residues: CASSPGGEGLDNEQFF. The CDR3 DNA is TGTGCCAGCAGCCCGGGTGGAGAGGGTCTCGACAATGAGCAGTTCTTC. The V and J genes are TRBV9 and TRBJ2-1, with D tentatively TRBD2 (5 bases). CDR1 is SGDLS and CDR2 is YYNGEE in the germline V gene. V lost 4 bases and J 5 bases, leaving 19 bases between the germline ends. CDR3 length equals 16 residues.

The CDR3 loop is CATSSPRGNTNEKLFF. CDR3 DNA sequence: TGTGCCACCAGCAGTCCCAGGGGCAATACTAATGAAAAACTGTTTTTT. The rearrangement uses TRBV15 and TRBJ1-4; maybe TRBD1 (6 bases). Trimming removed 3 bases from V and 2 bases from J, with 13 bases in between. This CDR3 comprises 16 residues. The germline V gene has CDR1 LNHNV and CDR2 YYDKDF (reference sequence).

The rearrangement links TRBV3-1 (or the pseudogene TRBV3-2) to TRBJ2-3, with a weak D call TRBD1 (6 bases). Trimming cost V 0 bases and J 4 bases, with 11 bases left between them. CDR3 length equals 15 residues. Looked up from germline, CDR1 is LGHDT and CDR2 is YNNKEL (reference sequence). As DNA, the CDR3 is TGTGCCAGCAGCCAAGATGCAGGGGCCCCAGATACGCAGTATTTT. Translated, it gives CASSQDAGAPDTQYF.

CDR3 protein: CASSPDRANTEAFF. The CDR3 DNA is TGCGCCAGCAGCCCGGACAGGGCGAACACTGAAGCTTTCTTT. V gene TRBV5-1 combines with J gene TRBJ1-1, with 8 bases identical to TRBD1. Trimming took 4 bases from V and 1 from J; bases not matched to a gene: 3. There are 14 residues in the CDR3. From germline, CDR1 is SGHRS and CDR2 YFSETQ.

CDR3 amino acids: CASSKGQGTTSDTQYF. The CDR3 nucleotides read TGCGCCAGCAGCAAGGGACAGGGAACTACCTCAGATACGCAGTATTTT. V gene TRBV5-1 combines with J gene TRBJ2-3; 9 bases are shared with TRBD1. Unmatched junction bases numbered 10, after V lost 4 bases and J lost 4 bases. Germline V lookup: CDR1 SGHRS, CDR2 YFSETQ. The CDR3 runs to 16 residues.

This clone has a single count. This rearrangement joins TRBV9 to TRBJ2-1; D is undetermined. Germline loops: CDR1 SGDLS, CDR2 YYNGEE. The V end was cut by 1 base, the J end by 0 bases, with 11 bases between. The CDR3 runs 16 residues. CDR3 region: CASSVLAGSSYNEQFF. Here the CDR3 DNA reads TGTGCCAGCAGCGTACTGGCAGGAAGCTCCTACAATGAGCAGTTCTTC.

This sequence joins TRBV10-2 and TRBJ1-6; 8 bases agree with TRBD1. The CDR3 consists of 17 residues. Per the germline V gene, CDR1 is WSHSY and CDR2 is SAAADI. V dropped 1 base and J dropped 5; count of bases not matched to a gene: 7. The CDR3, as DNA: TGCGCCAGCAGTGAGTTCGGACAGGGACTCGATAATTCACCCCTCCACTTT. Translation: CASSEFGQGLDNSPLHF.

The DNA for the CDR3 is TGTGCCAGCAGCCAGGCCCGGGGGGAAAACTATGGCTACACCTTC. Amino acid sequence: CASSQARGENYGYTF. V and J are TRBV4-2 and TRBJ1-2; possibly TRBD1 for D (5 bases). Between the trimmed V and J ends, which lost 3 bases and 2 bases, there was a span of 13 bases. Per the germline V gene, CDR1 is LGHNA and CDR2 is YNFKEQ. This CDR3 spans 15 amino acids.

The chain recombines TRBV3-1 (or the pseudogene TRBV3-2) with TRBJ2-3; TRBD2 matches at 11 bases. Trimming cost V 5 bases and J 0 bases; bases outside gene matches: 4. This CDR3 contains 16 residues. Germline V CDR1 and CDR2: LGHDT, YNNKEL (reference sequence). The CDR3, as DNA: TGTGCCAGCAGCTGGACTAGCGGGTCTAGCACAGATACGCAGTATTTT. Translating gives CASSWTSGSSTDTQYF.

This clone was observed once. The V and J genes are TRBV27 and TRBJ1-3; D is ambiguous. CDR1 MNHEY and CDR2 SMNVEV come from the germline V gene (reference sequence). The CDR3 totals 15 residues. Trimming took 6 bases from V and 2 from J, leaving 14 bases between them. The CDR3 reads CASSPTFVPGNTIYF. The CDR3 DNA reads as TGTGCCAGCAGCCCCACATTCGTCCCTGGAAACACCATATATTTT.